This T cell receptor (beta chain) was observed in a study of blood T cell repertoires in COVID-19. As processed by the authors: Amplification from reference gene primers served as the basis for estimated nucleated cell counts. Profiling relied on immunoSEQ multiplex PCR, and the TCRdb table lists in-frame clones only, not all of them. Clone size and V and J calls were adopted from that table, with D and trimming inferred from the DNA. The sample lists roughly 260,000 clones; 88% were seen once. The CDR3 contains 14 residues. CDR1 is SSHAT, CDR2 FNYEAQ, per germline (reference sequence). On this clone: Its ends do not fully match the called genes, so a read error is possible.

The sample taken for sequencing was peripheral blood. The receptor was isolated from a man in his 60s who had recovered from COVID-19. The chain recombines TRBV7-7 with TRBJ2-5; D is possibly TRBD2 (6 bases). The CDR3 DNA is TGTGCTAGCAGCCCCACTAGCATTGGAGAGACCCAGTACTTC. Its protein product is CASSPTSIGETQYF.